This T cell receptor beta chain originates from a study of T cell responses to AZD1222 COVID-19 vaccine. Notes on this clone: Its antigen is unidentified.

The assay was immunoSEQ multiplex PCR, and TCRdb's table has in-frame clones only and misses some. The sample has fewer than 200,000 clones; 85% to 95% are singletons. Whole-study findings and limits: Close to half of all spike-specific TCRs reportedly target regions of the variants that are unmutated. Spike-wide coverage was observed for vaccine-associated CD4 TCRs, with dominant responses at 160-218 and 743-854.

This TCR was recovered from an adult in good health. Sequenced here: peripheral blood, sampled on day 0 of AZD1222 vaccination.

The CDR3 region is CAISELPGTGGELFF. The CDR3 coding sequence is TGTGCCATCAGTGAGTTGCCCGGTACGGGCGGGGAGCTGTTTTTT. The genes are TRBV10-3 and TRBJ2-2; D gene uncertain. The germline V gene encodes CDR1 ENHRY and CDR2 SYGVKD. CDR3 length equals 15 residues. Trimming stripped 1 base from V and 7 bases from J, with 13 bases between.